This T cell receptor (beta chain) came from a study of T cells after yellow fever vaccination. Study-wide results and caveats: The booster saw the reappearance of most primary-vaccination clones (roughly 96% CD4, almost 90% CD8).

Trimming took off 2 bases at V and 3 bases at J, with 10 bases between the two ends. The CDR3 has 14 amino acids. CDR1 and CDR2 from the germline V gene are MGHDK and SYGVNS. One entry per CDR3 protein results from TCRdb running MiXCR on the 5' RACE reads. The sample holds 500,000 to 550,000 distinct CDR3 sequences, roughly 22% seen once. This clonotype turned up a few times. Its specificity is unknown. The sequenced sample was PBMCs, obtained roughly 23 days after the first yellow fever vaccination. This receptor was taken from a man aged 18 to 35 who received the YFV17D yellow fever vaccine. The V and J genes are TRBV25-1 and TRBJ1-2; D gene ambiguous. The CDR3 region is CASSERTSHYGYTF. The CDR3 DNA reads TGTGCCAGCAGTGAACGAACATCCCACTATGGCTACACCTTC.